This T cell receptor (beta chain) was identified in a study of blood T cells in healthy people across ages. CDR3 size: 12 residues. The V end was cut by 2 bases, the J end by 11 bases, with 12 bases between. Germline V lookup: CDR1 SNHLY, CDR2 FYNNEI. Then a second PCR, running roughly 7 to 11 cycles, was carried out with a sample-barcoded 5' primer and a J-beta primer mix. TCRdb itself ran the 5' RACE reads through MiXCR, one entry per CDR3 protein. The data contain about 830,000 distinct CDR3 sequences, about 62% of them singletons. This receptor was taken from a man aged 25 to 40 in good health. The V gene is TRBV2, the J gene TRBJ2-5; D is uncertain. Source material: blood. The CDR3 DNA reads as TGTGCCAGCAGTGAACCCGGAGTGGAGCAGTACTTC. Its protein is CASSEPGVEQYF.